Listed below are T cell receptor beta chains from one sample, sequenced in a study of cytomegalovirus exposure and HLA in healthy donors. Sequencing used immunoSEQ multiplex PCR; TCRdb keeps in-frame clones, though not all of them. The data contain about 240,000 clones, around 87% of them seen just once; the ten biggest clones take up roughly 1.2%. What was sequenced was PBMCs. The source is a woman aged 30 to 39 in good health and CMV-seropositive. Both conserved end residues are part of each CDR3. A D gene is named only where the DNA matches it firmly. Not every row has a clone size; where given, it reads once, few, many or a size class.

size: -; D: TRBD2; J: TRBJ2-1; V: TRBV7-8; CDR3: CASSLEAGVFNEQFF; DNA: TGTGCCAGCAGCTTAGAAGCGGGAGTATTTAATGAGCAGTTCTTC
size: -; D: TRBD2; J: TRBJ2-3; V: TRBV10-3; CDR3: CAISSSGRAGFTDTQYF; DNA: TGTGCCATCAGCTCTAGCGGGAGGGCCGGTTTCACAGATACGCAGTATTTT
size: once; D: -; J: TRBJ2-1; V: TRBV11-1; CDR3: CASSAQGITYNEQFF; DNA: TGTGCCAGCAGTGCCCAGGGGATCACCTACAATGAGCAGTTCTTC
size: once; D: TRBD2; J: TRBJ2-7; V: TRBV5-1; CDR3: CASSLRSGSGAYEQYF; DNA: TGCGCCAGCAGCTTGAGGTCCGGGAGCGGGGCCTACGAGCAGTACTTC
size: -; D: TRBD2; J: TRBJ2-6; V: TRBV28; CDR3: CASTPTWGAGGPSGANVLTF; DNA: TGTGCCAGCACCCCTACCTGGGGAGCGGGAGGCCCCTCTGGGGCCAACGTCCTGACTTTC
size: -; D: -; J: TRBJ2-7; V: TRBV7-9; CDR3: CASSPTYEQYF; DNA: TGTGCCAGCAGCCCAACATACGAGCAGTACTTC
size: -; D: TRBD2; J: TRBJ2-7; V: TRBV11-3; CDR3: CASSFTGLADYEQYF; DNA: TGTGCCAGCAGCTTTACGGGACTAGCGGACTACGAGCAGTACTTC
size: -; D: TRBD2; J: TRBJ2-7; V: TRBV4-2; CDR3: CASSPRGGDEQYF; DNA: TGTGCCAGCAGCCCCCGCGGGGGGGACGAGCAGTACTTC
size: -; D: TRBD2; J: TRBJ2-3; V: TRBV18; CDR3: CASSPEAGGDTQYF; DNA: TGTGCCAGCTCACCAGAGGCGGGAGGAGATACGCAGTATTTT
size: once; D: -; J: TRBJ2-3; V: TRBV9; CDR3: CASSVDPGPDTQYF; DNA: TGTGCCAGCAGCGTAGATCCAGGCCCAGATACGCAGTATTTT
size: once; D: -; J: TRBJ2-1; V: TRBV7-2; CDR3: CASSLMAHNEQFF; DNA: TGTGCCAGCAGCTTAATGGCTCACAATGAGCAGTTCTTC
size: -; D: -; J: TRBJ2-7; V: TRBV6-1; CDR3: CASWYSFEQYF; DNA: TGTGCCAGTTGGTATAGTTTCGAGCAGTACTTC
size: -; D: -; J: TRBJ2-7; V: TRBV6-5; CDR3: CASSYSPGYSYEQYF; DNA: TGTGCCAGCAGTTACTCGCCAGGCTACTCCTACGAGCAGTACTTC
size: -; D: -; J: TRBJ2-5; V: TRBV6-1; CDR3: CASSEEGRAGQETQYF; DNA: TGTGCCAGCAGTGAAGAAGGCAGGGCTGGACAAGAGACCCAGTACTTC
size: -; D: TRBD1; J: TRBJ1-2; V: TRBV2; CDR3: CASKKVGTDYGYTF; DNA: TGTGCCAGTAAAAAGGTTGGGACAGACTATGGCTACACCTTC
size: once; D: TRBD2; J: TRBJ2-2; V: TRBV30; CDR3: CAWGLATGELFF; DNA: TGTGCCTGGGGACTAGCTACCGGGGAGCTGTTTTTT